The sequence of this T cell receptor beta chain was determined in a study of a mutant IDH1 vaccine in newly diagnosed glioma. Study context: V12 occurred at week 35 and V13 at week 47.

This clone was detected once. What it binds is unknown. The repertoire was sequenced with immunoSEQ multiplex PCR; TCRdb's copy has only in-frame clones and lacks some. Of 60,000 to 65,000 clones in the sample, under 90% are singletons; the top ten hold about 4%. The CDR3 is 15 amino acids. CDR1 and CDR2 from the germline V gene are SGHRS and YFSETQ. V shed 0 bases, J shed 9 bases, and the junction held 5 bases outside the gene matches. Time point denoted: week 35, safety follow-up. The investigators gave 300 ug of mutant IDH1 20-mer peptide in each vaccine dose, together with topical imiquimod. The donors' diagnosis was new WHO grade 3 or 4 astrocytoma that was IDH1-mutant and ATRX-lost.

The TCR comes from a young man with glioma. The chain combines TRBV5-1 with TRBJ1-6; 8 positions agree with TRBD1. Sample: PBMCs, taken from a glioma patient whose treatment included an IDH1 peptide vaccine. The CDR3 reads CASSLAGQGRSPLHF. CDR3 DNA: TGCGCCAGCAGCTTGGCTGGACAGGGTCGTTCACCCCTCCACTTT.